The T cell receptor beta chain under discussion was sequenced for a study of T cells in Graves' hyperthyroidism and ophthalmopathy. Amplified TCR beta CDR3 regions derived from RNA transcripts. RT-PCR in the first round (using the HTBI primer set) targeted the TCR CDR3. TCRdb itself ran the multiplex PCR reads through MiXCR, one entry per CDR3 protein. The table has over 700,000 distinct CDR3 sequences, 18% seen once. As to this clonotype: A single base separates this from a much larger clone, so it may be a read error.

The CDR3 is 16 residues long. CDR1 and CDR2 (germline): KGHSH, LQKENI. The V gene end was trimmed by 2 bases and the J gene end by 5 bases; junction bases not matched to a gene: 8. Sequencing was done on a sample of blood. The TCR sequence derives from a woman aged 45 to 65 with Graves' hyperthyroidism that later progressed to Graves' ophthalmopathy. This chain joins TRBV18 and TRBJ1-5; TRBD1 aligns across 8 bases. The CDR3, as DNA: TGTGCCAGCTCACCAACAGTAACAGGGGGGGATCAGCCCCAGCATTTT. Amino acids: CASSPTVTGGDQPQHF.